This T cell receptor beta chain is drawn from a study of blood T cell repertoires in COVID-19. The CDR3 sequence is 16 residues long. The V gene's germline CDR1 is LGHDT and CDR2 YNNKEL (reference sequence). V shed 1 base, J shed 9 bases, and the junction held 8 bases outside the gene matches. The cohort comprised adults aged about 18 to 89 years residing in approximately 25 US areas. The study assigned cohorts using participant-reported clinical history. Recovery meant two consecutive negative NP/OP PCR tests, professional clearance, or resolved symptoms. Some clones are missing from TCRdb's copy, which holds only in-frame ones; the method was immunoSEQ multiplex PCR. The table shows more than 200,000 clones, with around 89% occurring only once.

The sequenced sample consisted of PBMCs or T cells enriched from blood (not recorded which). This receptor was taken from a woman between 25 and 40 years old who had recovered from COVID-19. The V call is TRBV3-1 (or the pseudogene TRBV3-2), the J call TRBJ2-7; 14 bases fit TRBD2. CDR3 sequence (DNA): TGTGCCAGCAGCCAAGGCCGGACTAGCGGGAGGTTAAGGCAGTACTTC. This codes for CASSQGRTSGRLRQYF.